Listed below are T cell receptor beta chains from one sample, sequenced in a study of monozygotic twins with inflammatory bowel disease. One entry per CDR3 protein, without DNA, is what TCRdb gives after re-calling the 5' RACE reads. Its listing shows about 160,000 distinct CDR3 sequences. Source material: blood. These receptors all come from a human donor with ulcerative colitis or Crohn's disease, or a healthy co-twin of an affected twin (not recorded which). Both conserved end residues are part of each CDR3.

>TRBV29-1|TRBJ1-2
CSAGGFYGYTF
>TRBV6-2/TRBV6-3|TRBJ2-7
CASSYSSGTGGPYEQYF
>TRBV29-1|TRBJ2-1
CSVELAGISSYNEQFF
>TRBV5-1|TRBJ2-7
CASSLATGYEQYF
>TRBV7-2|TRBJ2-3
CASSLGQGLTDTQYF
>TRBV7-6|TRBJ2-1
CASSLAPGLQLYNEQFF
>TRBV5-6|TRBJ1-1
CASSPPGANTEAFF
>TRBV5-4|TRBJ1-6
CASRYGTGGTSYNSPLHF
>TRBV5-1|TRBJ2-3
CASSLVASGMASTQYF
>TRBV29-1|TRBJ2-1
CSVGPIFTGPRRVHEQFF
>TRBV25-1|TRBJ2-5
CASSDTRARLETQYF
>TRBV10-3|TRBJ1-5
CATRQGDQPQHF
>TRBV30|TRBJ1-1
CAWSGGMNTEAFF
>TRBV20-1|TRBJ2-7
CSASPSRVSSYEQYF
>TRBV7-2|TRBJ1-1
CASSLRAHLGQVVKNTEAFF
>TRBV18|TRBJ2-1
CASSPQGTSLWNEQFF
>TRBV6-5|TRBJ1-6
CASSSGPTNLPLHF
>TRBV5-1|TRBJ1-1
CASSPSQGATEAFF
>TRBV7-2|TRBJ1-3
CASSLARVSGNTIYF
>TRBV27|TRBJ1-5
CASSLAGVHQPQHF
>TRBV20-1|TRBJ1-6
CSARVGGPGDSPLHF
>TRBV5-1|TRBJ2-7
CASSRYQGRYYEQYF
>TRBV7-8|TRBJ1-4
CASSIDRGFEKLFF
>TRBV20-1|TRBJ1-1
CSASSHRFHTEAFF
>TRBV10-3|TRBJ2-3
CAISDGTGKGTQYF
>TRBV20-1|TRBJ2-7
CSARGLTGDEQYF
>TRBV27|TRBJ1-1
CASKRDNSQNTEAFF
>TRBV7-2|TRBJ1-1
CASSANRGVTEAFF
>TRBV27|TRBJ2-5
CASSGGRGQETQYF
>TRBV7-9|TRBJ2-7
CASSRDYYEQYF
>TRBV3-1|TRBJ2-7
CASSEDYEQYF
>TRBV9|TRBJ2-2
CASSSRLAGDTGELFF
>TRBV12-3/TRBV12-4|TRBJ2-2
CASSQDAGELFF
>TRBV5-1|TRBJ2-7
CASSLGITSGTPYEQYF
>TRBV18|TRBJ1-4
CASSNTEEKLFF
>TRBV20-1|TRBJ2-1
CSARDSTARGHSYNEQFF
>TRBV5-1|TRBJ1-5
CASSLGGVGQPQHF
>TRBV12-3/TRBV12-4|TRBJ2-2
CASRGPPGELFF
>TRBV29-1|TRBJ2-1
CSVVGTSNEQFF
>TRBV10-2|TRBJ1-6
CASSESAQGVKNSPLHF
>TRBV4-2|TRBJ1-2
CASSQGPTGNGYGYTF
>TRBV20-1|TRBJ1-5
CSATPGQGGQPQHF
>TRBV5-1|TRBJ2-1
CASSLEGGVGNEQFF
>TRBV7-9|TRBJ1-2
CASSLETANYGYTF
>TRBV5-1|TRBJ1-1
CAGRGDSLNTEAFF
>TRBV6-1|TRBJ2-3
CASSPQGARVDTQYF
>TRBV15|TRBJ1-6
CATSGFGDNSPLHF
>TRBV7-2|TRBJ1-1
CASSIGTGGGLNTEAFF
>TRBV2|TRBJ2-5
CASRRGLGEETQYF